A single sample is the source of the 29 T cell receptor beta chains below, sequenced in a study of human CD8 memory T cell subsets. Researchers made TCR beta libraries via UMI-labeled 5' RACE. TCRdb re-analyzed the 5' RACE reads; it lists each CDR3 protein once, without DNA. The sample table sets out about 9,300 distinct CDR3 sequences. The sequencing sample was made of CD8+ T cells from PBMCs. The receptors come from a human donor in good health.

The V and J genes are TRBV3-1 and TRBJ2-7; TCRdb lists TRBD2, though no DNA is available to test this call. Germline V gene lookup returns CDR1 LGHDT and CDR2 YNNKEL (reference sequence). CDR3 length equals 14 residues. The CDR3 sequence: CASSHQGLVNEQYF.

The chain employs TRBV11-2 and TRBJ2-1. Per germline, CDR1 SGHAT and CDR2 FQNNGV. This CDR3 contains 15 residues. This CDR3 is CASSSTRGSYNEQFF. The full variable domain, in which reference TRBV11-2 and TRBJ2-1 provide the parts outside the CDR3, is EAGVAQSPRYKIIEKRQSVAFWCNPISGHATLYWYQQILGQGPKLLIQFQNNGVVDDSQLPKDRFSAERLKGVDSTLKIQPAKLEDSAVYLCASSSTRGSYNEQFFGPGTRLTVL.

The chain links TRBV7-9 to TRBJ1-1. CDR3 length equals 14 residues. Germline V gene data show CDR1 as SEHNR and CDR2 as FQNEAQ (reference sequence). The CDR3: CASSIPMRATEAFF.

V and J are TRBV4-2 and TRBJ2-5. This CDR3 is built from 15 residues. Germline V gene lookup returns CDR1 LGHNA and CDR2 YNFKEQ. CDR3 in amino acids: CASSQDLGAQETQYF.

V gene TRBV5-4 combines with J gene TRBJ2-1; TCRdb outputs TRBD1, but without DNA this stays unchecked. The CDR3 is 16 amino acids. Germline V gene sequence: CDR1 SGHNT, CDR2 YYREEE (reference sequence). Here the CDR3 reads CASSFKGSGSYNEQFF.

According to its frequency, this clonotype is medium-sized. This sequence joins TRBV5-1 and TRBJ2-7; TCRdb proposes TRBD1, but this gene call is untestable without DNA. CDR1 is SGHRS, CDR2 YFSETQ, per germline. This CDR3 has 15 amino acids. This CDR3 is CASSPGQGMGDEQYF. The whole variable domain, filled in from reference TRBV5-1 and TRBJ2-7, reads KAGVTQTPRYLIKTRGQQVTLSCSPISGHRSVSWYQQTPGQGLQFLFEYFSETQRNKGNFPGRFSGRQFSNSRSEMNVSTLELGDSALYLCASSPGQGMGDEQYFGPGTRLTVT.

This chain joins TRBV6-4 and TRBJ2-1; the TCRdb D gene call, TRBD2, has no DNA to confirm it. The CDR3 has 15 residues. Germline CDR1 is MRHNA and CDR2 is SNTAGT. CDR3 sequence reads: CASSDPGLYNNEQFF.

The CDR3 here is CASSQLAGAETQYF. This chain links TRBV4-1 with TRBJ2-5; no DNA is available, so the TRBD2 call from TCRdb remains unchecked. The CDR3 is 14 residues long. Looked up from germline, CDR1 is MGHRA and CDR2 is YSYEKL.

The CDR3 here is CASSHQGPSYNEQFF. V gene TRBV21-1 combines with J gene TRBJ2-1; lacking DNA, the TRBD1 call made by TCRdb goes unchecked. TRBV21-1 is flagged as a pseudogene. This CDR3 contains 15 residues.

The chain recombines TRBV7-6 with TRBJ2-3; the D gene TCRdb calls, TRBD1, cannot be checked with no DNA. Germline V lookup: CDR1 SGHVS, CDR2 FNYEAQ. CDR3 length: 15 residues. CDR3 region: CASSSRQGATDTQYF. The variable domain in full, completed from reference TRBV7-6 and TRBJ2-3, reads GAGVSQSPRYKVTKRGQDVALRCDPISGHVSLYWYRQALGQGPEFLTYFNYEAQQDKSGLPNDRFSAERPEGSISTLTIQRTEQRDSAMYRCASSSRQGATDTQYFGPGTRLTVL.

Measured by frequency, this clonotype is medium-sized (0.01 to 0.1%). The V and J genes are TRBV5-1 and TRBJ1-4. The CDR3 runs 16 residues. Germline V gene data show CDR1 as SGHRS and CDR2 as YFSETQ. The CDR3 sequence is CASSLSAGRVDEKLFF. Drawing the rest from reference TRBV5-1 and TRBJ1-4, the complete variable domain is KAGVTQTPRYLIKTRGQQVTLSCSPISGHRSVSWYQQTPGQGLQFLFEYFSETQRNKGNFPGRFSGRQFSNSRSEMNVSTLELGDSALYLCASSLSAGRVDEKLFFGSGTQLSVL.

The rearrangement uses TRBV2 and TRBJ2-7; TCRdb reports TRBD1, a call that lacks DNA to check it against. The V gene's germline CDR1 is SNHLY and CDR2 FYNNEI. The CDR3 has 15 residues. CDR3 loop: CASREGQGASYEQYF.

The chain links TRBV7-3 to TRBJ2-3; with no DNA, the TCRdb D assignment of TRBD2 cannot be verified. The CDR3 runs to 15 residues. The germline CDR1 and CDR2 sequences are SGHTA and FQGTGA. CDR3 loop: CASSFIALAGDTQYF. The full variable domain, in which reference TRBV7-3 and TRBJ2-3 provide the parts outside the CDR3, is GAGVSQTPSNKVTEKGKYVELRCDPISGHTALYWYRQSLGQGPEFLIYFQGTGAADDSGLPNDRFFAVRPEGSVSTLKIQRTERGDSAVYLCASSFIALAGDTQYFGPGTRLTVL.

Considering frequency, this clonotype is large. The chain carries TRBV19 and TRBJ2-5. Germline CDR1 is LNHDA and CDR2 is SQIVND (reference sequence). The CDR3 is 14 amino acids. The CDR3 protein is CASSIPTLQETQYF.

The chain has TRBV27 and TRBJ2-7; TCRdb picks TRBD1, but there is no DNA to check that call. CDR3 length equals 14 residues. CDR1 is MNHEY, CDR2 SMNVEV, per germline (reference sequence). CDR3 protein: CASSSRDRGYEQYF.

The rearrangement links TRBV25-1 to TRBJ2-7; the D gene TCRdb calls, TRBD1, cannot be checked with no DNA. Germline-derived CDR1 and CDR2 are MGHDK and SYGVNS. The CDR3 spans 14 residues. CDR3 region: CASSEFSAPYEQYF.

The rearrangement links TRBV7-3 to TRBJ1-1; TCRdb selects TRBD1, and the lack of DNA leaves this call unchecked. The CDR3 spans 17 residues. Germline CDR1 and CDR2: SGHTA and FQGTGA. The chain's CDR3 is CASTETGQGALGTEAFF. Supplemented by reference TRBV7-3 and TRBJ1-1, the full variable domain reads GAGVSQTPSNKVTEKGKYVELRCDPISGHTALYWYRQSLGQGPEFLIYFQGTGAADDSGLPNDRFFAVRPEGSVSTLKIQRTERGDSAVYLCASTETGQGALGTEAFFGQGTRLTVV.

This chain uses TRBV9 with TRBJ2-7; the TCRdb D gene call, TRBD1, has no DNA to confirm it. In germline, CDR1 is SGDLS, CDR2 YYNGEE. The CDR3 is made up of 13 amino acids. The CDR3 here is CASSGTGSYEQYF.

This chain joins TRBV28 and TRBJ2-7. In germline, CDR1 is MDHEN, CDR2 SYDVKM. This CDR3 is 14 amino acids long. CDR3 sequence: CASSLGLIPYEQYF.

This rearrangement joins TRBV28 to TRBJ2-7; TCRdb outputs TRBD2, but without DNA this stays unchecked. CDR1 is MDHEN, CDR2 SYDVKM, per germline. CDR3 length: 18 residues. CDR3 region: CASSFPLAGGSPSYEQYF.

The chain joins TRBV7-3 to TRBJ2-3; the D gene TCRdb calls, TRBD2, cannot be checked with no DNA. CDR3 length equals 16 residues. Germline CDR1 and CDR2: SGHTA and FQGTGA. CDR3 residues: CASRGLAVGRTDTQYF.

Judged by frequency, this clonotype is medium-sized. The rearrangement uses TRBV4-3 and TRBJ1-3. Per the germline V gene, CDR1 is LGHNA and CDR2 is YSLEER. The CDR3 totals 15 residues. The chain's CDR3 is CASSPDEEGRNTIYF.

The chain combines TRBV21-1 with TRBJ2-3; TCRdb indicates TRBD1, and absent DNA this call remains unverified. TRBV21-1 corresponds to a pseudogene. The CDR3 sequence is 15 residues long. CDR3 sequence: CASSKGGQFADTQYF.

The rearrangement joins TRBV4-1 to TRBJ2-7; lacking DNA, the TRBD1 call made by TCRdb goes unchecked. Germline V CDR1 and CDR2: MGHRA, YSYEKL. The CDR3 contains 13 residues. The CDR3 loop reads CASSQDRGHEQYF.

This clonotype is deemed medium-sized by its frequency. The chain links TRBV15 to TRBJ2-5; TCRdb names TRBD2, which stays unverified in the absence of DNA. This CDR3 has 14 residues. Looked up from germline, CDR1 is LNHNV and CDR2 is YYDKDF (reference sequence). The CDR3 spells CATEPSPYQETQYF.

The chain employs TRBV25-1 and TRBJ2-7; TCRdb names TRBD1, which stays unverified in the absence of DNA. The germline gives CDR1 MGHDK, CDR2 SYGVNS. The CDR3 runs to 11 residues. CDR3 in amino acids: CASTGSNEQYF.

This CDR3 reads CATGSGTSPSTDTQYF. This chain links TRBV10-3 with TRBJ2-3; TCRdb gives TRBD1 as the D gene, but with no DNA this cannot be confirmed. The CDR3 consists of 16 residues. Germline V gives CDR1 ENHRY, CDR2 SYGVKD.

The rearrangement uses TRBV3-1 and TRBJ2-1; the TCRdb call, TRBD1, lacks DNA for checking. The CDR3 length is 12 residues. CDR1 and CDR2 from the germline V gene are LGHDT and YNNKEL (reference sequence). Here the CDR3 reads CASSHRGGEQFF.

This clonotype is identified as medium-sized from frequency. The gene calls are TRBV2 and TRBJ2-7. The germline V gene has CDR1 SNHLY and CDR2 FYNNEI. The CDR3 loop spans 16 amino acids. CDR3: CASSEAMDGHSYEQYF.